The rows below give T cell receptor beta chains drawn from one sample of a study of T cell responses to AZD1222 COVID-19 vaccine. TCRdb keeps only in-frame clones here, not all; method: immunoSEQ multiplex PCR. The sample gives roughly 180,000 clones, roughly nine tenths of which show up once; 6.9% is in the top ten. Specimen: peripheral blood, collected on day 0 of AZD1222 vaccination. The receptors were sampled from an adult in good health. The CDR3 runs from the conserved cysteine through the conserved F or W. A D gene is named only where the DNA matches it firmly. For some rows the clone size is stated as once, few or many, or as a class when expanded; others skip it.

>NA|TRBJ1-6|TRBD1|TRBV6-5|13
TGTGCCAGCAACGGACAGGCTCACTCACCCCTCCACTTT
CASNGQAHSPLHF
>few|TRBJ1-1|TRBD1|TRBV6-5|15
TGTGCCAGCAGCTGGACAGGGGGCACGAACACTGAAGCTTTCTTT
CASSWTGGTNTEAFF
>NA|TRBJ2-5|NA|TRBV5-4|15
TGTGCCAGCAGCTTGCGGGGGGCCCCCCAAGAGACCCAGTACTTC
CASSLRGAPQETQYF
>NA|TRBJ2-5|NA|TRBV7-6|20
TGTGCCAGCAGTCCTCGGTTGGCGGGCTACCTGCTCCAACCAAAAGAGACCCAGTACTTC
CASSPRLAGYLLQPKETQYF
>NA|TRBJ1-1|NA|TRBV6-5|13
TGTGCCAGCAGACGGAGCCCAGGTACTGAAGCTTTCTTT
CASRRSPGTEAFF
>NA|TRBJ2-5|TRBD2|TRBV19|13
TGTGCCAGTAAGACTAGCGGGGCGGAGACCCAGTACTTC
CASKTSGAETQYF
>NA|TRBJ1-4|TRBD1|TRBV3-1/TRBV3-2|16
TGTGCCAGCAGCCAAGTAACCGGGACAGGGGCTGAAAAACTGTTTTTT
CASSQVTGTGAEKLFF
>NA|TRBJ2-5|NA|TRBV7-9|13
TGTGCCAGCAACCGGGACGCCCAAGAGACCCAGTACTTC
CASNRDAQETQYF
>NA|TRBJ2-5|NA|TRBV3-1/TRBV3-2|11
TGTGCCAGCAGCCAAGCTGAGACCCAGTACTTC
CASSQAETQYF
>NA|TRBJ2-1|TRBD1|TRBV6-5|16
TGTGCCAGCAGTTACTCGACAGGGGCGGTACAACATGAGCAGTTCTTC
CASSYSTGAVQHEQFF
>NA|TRBJ1-2|NA|TRBV7-9|13
TGTGCCAGCAGCTTAGGTCCAGTCGGAGGCTACACCTTC
CASSLGPVGGYTF
>NA|TRBJ2-1|TRBD2|TRBV27|15
TGTGCCAGCAACCCTAGCGGGGGGGGTCTGGTTGAGCAGTTCTTC
CASNPSGGGLVEQFF
>NA|TRBJ2-5|NA|TRBV23-1|11
TGCGCCAGCAGTCAAACTGAGACCCAGTACTTC
CASSQTETQYF
>once|TRBJ2-5|NA|TRBV13|13
TGTGCCAGCAGCTTAGCTGTCGGGGAAGCCCAGTACTTC
CASSLAVGEAQYF
>NA|TRBJ2-7|NA|TRBV6-5|14
TGTGCCAGCAGTTACAGGCAGGGTGGCTACGAGCAGTACTTC
CASSYRQGGYEQYF
>NA|TRBJ1-6|TRBD1|TRBV6-5|15
TGTGCCAGCAGCCGCGGACAGGGCTATAATTCACCCCTCCACTTT
CASSRGQGYNSPLHF
>NA|TRBJ2-7|NA|TRBV12-3/TRBV12-4|13
TGTGCCAGCAGTTTAACAGTCTCCTACGAGCAGTACTTC
CASSLTVSYEQYF
>NA|TRBJ1-1|NA|TRBV19|13
TGTGCCAGTACCATCAGGGGGAACACTGAAGCTTTCTTT
CASTIRGNTEAFF
>NA|TRBJ1-2|NA|TRBV5-8|15
TGTGCCAGCAGCTTGGTGGCCCGGGTGGACTATGGCTACACCTTC
CASSLVARVDYGYTF
>NA|TRBJ2-1|TRBD2|TRBV11-2|15
TGTGCCAGCAGCTTAGTAGCGGGTGCATACAATGAGCAGTTCTTC
CASSLVAGAYNEQFF
>NA|TRBJ2-2|NA|TRBV5-1|14
TGCGCCAGCAGCTCGACAAGGAACACCGGGGAGCTGTTTTTT
CASSSTRNTGELFF
>NA|TRBJ2-7|NA|TRBV12-3/TRBV12-4|12
TGTGCCAGCAGTTTACACAGATACGAGCAGTACTTC
CASSLHRYEQYF
>NA|TRBJ1-2|TRBD1|TRBV6-5|14
TGTGCCAGCAGTTCGGACAGGGCTGGCTATGGCTACACCTTC
CASSSDRAGYGYTF
>NA|TRBJ2-6|TRBD1|TRBV4-1|18
TGCGCCAGCAGCCCCGGGGGACAGGTCCTCTCTGGGGCCAACGTCCTGACTTTC
CASSPGGQVLSGANVLTF
>NA|TRBJ2-1|NA|TRBV14|13
TGTGCCAGCAGCCACGGGGTAGCTTTGGAGCAGTTCTTC
CASSHGVALEQFF
>NA|TRBJ2-2|NA|TRBV11-2|14
TGTGCCAGCAGCGTACCGGGGTACACCGGGGAGCTGTTTTTT
CASSVPGYTGELFF
>NA|TRBJ1-2|NA|TRBV27|14
TGTGCCAGCAGTTTAGGGGGGGAGACGAGAGGCTACACCTTC
CASSLGGETRGYTF
>once|TRBJ2-3|NA|TRBV5-4|16
TGTGCCAGCAGCTTAGTCGATAGCCCTAGCACAGATACGCAGTATTTT
CASSLVDSPSTDTQYF
>NA|TRBJ1-4|NA|TRBV18|15
TGTGCCAGCTCATCGGACGTTGCAACTAATGAAAAACTGTTTTTT
CASSSDVATNEKLFF